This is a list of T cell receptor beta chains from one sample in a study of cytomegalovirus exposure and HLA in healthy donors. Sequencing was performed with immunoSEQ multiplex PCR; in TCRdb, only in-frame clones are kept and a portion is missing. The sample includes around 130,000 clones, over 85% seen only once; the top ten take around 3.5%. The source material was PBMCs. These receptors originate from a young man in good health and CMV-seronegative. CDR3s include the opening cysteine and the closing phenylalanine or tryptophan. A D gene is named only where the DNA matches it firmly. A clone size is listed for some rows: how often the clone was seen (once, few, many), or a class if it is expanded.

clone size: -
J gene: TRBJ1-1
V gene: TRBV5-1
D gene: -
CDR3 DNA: TGCGCCAGCAGCATACTCCAGGGGCGGGAGCCATGGTTAAACACTGAAGCTTTCTTT
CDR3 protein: CASSILQGREPWLNTEAFF

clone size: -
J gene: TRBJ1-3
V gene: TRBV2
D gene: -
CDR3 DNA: TGTGCCAGCAGTGTTCAGGCGTTCGGAAACACCATATATTTT
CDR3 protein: CASSVQAFGNTIYF

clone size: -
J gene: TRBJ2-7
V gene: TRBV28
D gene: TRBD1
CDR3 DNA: TGTGCCAGCAGGTCTGGACAGGGAACCTACGAGCAGTACTTC
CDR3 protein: CASRSGQGTYEQYF

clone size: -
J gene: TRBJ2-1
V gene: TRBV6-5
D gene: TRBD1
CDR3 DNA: TGTGCCAGCAGCCCTGAGGGGGCCACAGCAGATGAGCAGTTCTTC
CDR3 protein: CASSPEGATADEQFF

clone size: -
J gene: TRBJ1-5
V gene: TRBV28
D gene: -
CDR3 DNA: TGTGCCAGCAGTTTAACAGGGAACAATCAGCCCCAGCATTTT
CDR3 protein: CASSLTGNNQPQHF

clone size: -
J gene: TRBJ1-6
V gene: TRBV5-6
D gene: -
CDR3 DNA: TGTGCCAGCAGCTTGTTCCCCGCGGACAGCTCCTATAATTCACCCCTCCACTTT
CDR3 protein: CASSLFPADSSYNSPLHF

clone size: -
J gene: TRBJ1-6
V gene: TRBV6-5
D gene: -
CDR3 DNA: TGTGCCAGCAGTTCCCCCACAGGGTATAATTCACCCCTCCACTTT
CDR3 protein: CASSSPTGYNSPLHF

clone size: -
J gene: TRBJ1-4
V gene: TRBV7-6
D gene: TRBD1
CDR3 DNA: TGTGCCAGCAGCATTGGACAGGATAGGACTAATGAAAAACTGTTTTTT
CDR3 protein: CASSIGQDRTNEKLFF

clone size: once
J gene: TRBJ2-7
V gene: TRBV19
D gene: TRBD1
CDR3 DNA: TGTGCCAGTAGTATTACGGCAGGGGGCAGATACGAGCAGTACTTC
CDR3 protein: CASSITAGGRYEQYF

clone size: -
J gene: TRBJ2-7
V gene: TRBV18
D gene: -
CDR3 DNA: TGTGCCAGCTCACCACCCAACATGCACTCCTACGAGCAGTACTTC
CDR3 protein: CASSPPNMHSYEQYF

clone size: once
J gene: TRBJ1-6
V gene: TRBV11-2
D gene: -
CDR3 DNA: TGTGCCAGCAGCGCTAGGGGGGGCTTCCTAAATTCACCCCTCCACTTT
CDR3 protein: CASSARGGFLNSPLHF

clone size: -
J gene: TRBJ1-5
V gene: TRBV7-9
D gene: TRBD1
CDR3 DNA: TGTGCCAGCAGCCCAGGACAGGGGGGGTCTCGGCAGCCCCAGCATTTT
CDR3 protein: CASSPGQGGSRQPQHF

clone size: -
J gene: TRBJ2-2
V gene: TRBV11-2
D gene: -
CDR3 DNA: TGTGCCAGCAGCTTAGGTCAGGGTACTAACACCGGGGAGCTGTTTTTT
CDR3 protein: CASSLGQGTNTGELFF

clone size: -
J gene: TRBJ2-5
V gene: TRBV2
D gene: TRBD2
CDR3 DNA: TGTGCCAGCGGGGCCCCACTAGCGGGGGGCCATGGAGAGACCCAGTACTTC
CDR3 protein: CASGAPLAGGHGETQYF

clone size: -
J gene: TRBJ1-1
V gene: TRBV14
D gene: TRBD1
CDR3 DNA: TGTGCCAGCAGCCCGCGGACAGGGGCAAGTACTGAAGCTTTCTTT
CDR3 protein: CASSPRTGASTEAFF

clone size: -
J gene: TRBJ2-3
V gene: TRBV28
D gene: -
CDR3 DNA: TGTGCCAGCAGTCCCGGAAAAAGCAGGGAAGACACAGATACGCAGTATTTT
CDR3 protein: CASSPGKSREDTDTQYF